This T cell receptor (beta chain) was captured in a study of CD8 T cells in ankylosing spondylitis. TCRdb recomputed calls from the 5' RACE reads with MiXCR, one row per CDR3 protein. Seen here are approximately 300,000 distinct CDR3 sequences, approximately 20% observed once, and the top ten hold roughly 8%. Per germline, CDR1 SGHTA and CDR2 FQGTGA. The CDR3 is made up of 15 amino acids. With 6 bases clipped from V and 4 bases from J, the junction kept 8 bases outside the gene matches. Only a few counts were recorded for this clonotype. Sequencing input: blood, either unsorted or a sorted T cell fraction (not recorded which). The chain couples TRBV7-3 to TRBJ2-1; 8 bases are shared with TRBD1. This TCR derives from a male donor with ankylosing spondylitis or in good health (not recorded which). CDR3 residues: CASSTTGTGYNEQFF. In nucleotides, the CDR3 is TGTGCCAGCAGTACGACCGGGACAGGATACAATGAGCAGTTCTTC.